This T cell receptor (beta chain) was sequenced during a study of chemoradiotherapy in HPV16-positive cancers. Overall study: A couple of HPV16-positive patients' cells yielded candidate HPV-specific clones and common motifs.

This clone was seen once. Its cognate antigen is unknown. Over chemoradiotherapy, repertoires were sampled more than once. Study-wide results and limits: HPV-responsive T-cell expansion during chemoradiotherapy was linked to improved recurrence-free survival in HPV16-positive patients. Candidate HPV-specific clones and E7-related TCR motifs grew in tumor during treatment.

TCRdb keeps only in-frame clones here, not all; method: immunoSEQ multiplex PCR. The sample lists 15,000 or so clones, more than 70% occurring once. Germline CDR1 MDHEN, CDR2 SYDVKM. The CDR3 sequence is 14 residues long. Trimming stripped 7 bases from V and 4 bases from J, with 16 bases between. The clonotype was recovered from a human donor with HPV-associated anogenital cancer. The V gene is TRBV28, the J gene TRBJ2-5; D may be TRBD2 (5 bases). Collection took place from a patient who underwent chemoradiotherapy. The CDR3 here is CASNMIGLSETQYF. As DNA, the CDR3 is TGTGCCAGCAACATGATCGGACTCTCAGAGACCCAGTACTTC.